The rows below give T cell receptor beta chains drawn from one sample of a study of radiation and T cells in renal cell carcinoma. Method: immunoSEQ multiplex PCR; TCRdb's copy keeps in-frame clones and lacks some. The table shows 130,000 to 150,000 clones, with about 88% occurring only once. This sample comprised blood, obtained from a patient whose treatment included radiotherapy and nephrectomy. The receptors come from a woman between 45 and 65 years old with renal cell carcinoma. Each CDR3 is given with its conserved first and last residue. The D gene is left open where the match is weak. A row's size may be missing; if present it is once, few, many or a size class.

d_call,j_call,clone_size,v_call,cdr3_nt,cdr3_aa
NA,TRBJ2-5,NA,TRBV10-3,TGTGCCATCAGTTCCGGGCCACAGGAGCAAGAGACCCAGTACTTC,CAISSGPQEQETQYF
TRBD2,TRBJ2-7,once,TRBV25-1,TGTGCCAGCAGTGACTGGCTAGCGGGTGGCGAGCAGTACTTC,CASSDWLAGGEQYF
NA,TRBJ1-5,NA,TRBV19,TGTGCCAGTAGTCCGTCCGTTAGCAATCAGCCCCAGCATTTT,CASSPSVSNQPQHF
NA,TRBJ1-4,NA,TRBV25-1,TGTGCCAGCAGTGACGTTCGGCGGTATGCAACTAATGAAAAACTGTTTTTT,CASSDVRRYATNEKLFF
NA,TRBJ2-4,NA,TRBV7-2,TGTGCCAGCAGCTTAGGAGGAGGCGCGGGATATAGGTACTTC,CASSLGGGAGYRYF
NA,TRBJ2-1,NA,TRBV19,TGTGCCAGTAGTATTGGGCTAGGGCAGTTCTTC,CASSIGLGQFF
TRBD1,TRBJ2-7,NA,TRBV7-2,TGTGCCAGCACCCCAACAGGGGGCCCGTACGAGCAGTACTTC,CASTPTGGPYEQYF
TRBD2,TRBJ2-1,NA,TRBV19,TGTGCCAGTAGCTCAAGGCTAGCGGGATGGGGAGGGGTCTACAATGAGCAGTTCTTC,CASSSRLAGWGGVYNEQFF
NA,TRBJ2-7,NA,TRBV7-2,TGTGCCAGCAGCTTAGTAGGGGGAGGGAATACCTACGAGCAGTACTTC,CASSLVGGGNTYEQYF
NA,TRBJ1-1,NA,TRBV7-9,TGTGCCAGCAGCTTAAACGGGGGGCCGAACACTGAAGCTTTCTTT,CASSLNGGPNTEAFF